Shown below are 21 T cell receptor beta chains from a single sample sequenced in a study of Graves' ophthalmopathy and Graves' hyperthyroidism. CDR3 regions of TCR beta were amplified from RNA transcripts. Second-round multiplex PCR followed a first-round RT-PCR using HTBI primers. TCRdb independently ran MiXCR on the multiplex PCR reads; one entry per CDR3 protein. The sample gives over a million distinct CDR3 sequences, about 38% of which show up once; 11% is in the top ten. The sequenced sample was peripheral blood or thyroid tissue (not recorded which). All receptors come from an adult man with Graves' hyperthyroidism.

In its sample, this clonotype was seen a few times. V is TRBV7-2 and J is TRBJ1-2; 7 bases are shared with TRBD1. CDR3 length equals 14 residues. Germline CDR1 is SGHTA and CDR2 is FQGNSA. V lost 5 bases to trimming and J lost 2 bases; unmatched junction nucleotides: 5. In nucleotides, the CDR3 is TGTGCCAGCAGCCCACAGGGGACAAACTATGGCTACACCTTC. Protein: CASSPQGTNYGYTF.

This rearrangement joins TRBV24-1 to TRBJ2-5, with a possible D match to TRBD2 (6 bases). The CDR3 consists of 12 residues. Germline assignment: CDR1 KGHDR and CDR2 SFDVKD. The ends were cut back, 10 bases at V and 5 bases at J, with 13 bases in the middle. CDR3 residues: CATSGVGETQYF. CDR3 bases: TGTGCCACTAGCGGCGTTGGCGAGACCCAGTACTTC.

This clonotype has ten or more counts. The chain recombines TRBV15 with TRBJ2-7, with unresolved D. The V gene's germline CDR1 is LNHNV and CDR2 YYDKDF (reference sequence). The length of the CDR3 is 13 residues. V dropped 6 bases and J dropped 0 bases, with 9 bases sitting between them. The CDR3 DNA sequence: TGTGCCACCAGTAGGCAGGTCTCCTACGAGCAGTACTTC. It encodes CATSRQVSYEQYF. Together with reference TRBV15 and TRBJ2-7, the CDR3 gives the full variable domain: DAMVIQNPRYQVTQFGKPVTLSCSQTLNHNVMYWYQQKSSQAPKLLFHYYDKDFNNEADTPDNFQSRRPNTSFCFLDIRSPGLGDTAMYLCATSRQVSYEQYFGPGTRLTVT.

There are many counts of this clonotype. The V call is TRBV12-3 or TRBV12-4, the J call TRBJ1-1; D unresolved. The CDR3 consists of 14 residues. V was shortened by 1 base and J by 0 bases, with 6 bases between the two germline ends. The CDR3 spells CASSLGEMNTEAFF. CDR3 DNA: TGTGCCAGCAGTTTAGGGGAAATGAACACTGAAGCTTTCTTT.

This clonotype has ten or more counts. This chain joins TRBV7-9 and TRBJ2-5, with TRBD1 matching 7 bases. J lost 0 bases, V lost 5 bases, and 6 bases had no gene match. This CDR3 spans 15 amino acids. Germline V gene lookup returns CDR1 SEHNR and CDR2 FQNEAQ (reference sequence). In nucleotides, the CDR3 is TGTGCCAGCAGCCGATTCGGACAGGACCAAGAGACCCAGTACTTC. Its translation is CASSRFGQDQETQYF.

The chain uses TRBV9 and TRBJ1-6; D ambiguous. Deletions cut 3 bases from V and 5 bases from J, with 9 bases between. CDR3 size: 14 residues. Germline lookup yields CDR1 SGDLS and CDR2 YYNGEE. CDR3: CASSGRSDNSPLHF. In DNA form, the CDR3 reads TGTGCCAGCAGCGGGCGATCCGATAATTCACCCCTCCACTTT.

The J gene is TRBJ2-5, the V gene TRBV7-2, with TRBD1 matching 10 bases. Germline CDR1 and CDR2: SGHTA and FQGNSA. This CDR3 is built from 15 residues. Trimming at V came to 6 bases and at J to 9 bases, leaving 13 bases not matched to a gene. CDR3 amino acids: CASSPTGGAGQPQYF. The CDR3 coding sequence is TGTGCCAGCAGTCCGACAGGGGGCGCCGGCCAGCCCCAGTACTTC.

This clonotype was seen a single time. CDR3 in amino acids: CATSMRDSLSTDTQYF. The DNA of the CDR3 is TGTGCCACCAGCATGAGGGACAGCTTATCCACAGATACGCAGTATTTT. The genes are TRBV15 and TRBJ2-3, with 7 positions matching TRBD1. Germline V gives CDR1 LNHNV, CDR2 YYDKDF (reference sequence). The CDR3 runs 16 residues. J lost 2 bases, V lost 4 bases, and 9 bases had no gene match.

For this clonotype: This may be a read error: a much more frequent sequence differs by one nucleotide. The chain combines TRBV6-6 with TRBJ1-2; D unresolved. Germline CDR1 is MNHNY and CDR2 is SVGAGI (reference sequence). Trimming cost V 8 bases and J 7 bases, with 23 bases left between them. The CDR3 runs 15 residues. The CDR3 here is CASGPFRTGRSGYTF. For the CDR3, the DNA is TGTGCCAGCGGGCCGTTCAGAACCGGACGGAGTGGCTACACCTTC.

This clonotype has at least ten counts. This chain uses TRBV6-6 with TRBJ2-5, with TRBD1 matching 9 bases. Per the germline V gene, CDR1 is MNHNY and CDR2 is SVGAGI (reference sequence). The CDR3 totals 15 residues. Germline trimming cut 5 bases from V and 5 bases from J; bases unmatched to any gene: 9. The CDR3 region is CASSAGQGSWETQYF. The CDR3 DNA reads as TGTGCCAGCAGTGCCGGACAGGGGAGTTGGGAGACCCAGTACTTC.

The chain links TRBV29-1 to TRBJ2-7, with TRBD2 matching over 7 bases. Germline assignment: CDR1 SQVTM and CDR2 ANQGSEA. Trimming removed 3 bases from V and 3 bases from J; junction bases left unmatched: 8. CDR3 size: 14 residues. CDR3: CSVELGRGYYEQYF. The DNA of the CDR3 is TGCAGCGTTGAGTTGGGGAGGGGCTACTACGAGCAGTACTTC.

V is TRBV7-2 and J is TRBJ2-7; 7 nucleotides line up with TRBD2. The CDR3 has 15 residues. Per the germline V gene, CDR1 is SGHTA and CDR2 is FQGNSA. Trimming cost V 6 bases and J 2 bases; bases outside gene matches: 10. The CDR3 is CASRPRTSHTYEQYF. CDR3 nucleotide sequence: TGTGCCAGCAGACCCCGGACTAGTCACACCTACGAGCAGTACTTC.

Ten or more counts support this clonotype. The rearrangement joins TRBV11-3 to TRBJ2-7, with TRBD2 matching 13 bases. This CDR3 is built from 15 residues. Germline CDR1 reads SGHNT; CDR2 reads YENEEA. Trimming took 5 bases from V and 6 from J; bases not matched to a gene: 7. This CDR3 reads CASSAGLAGETEQYF. For the CDR3, the DNA is TGTGCCAGCAGCGCCGGACTAGCGGGGGAGACCGAGCAGTACTTC.

At least ten counts were recorded for this clonotype. The CDR3 is CSVDGHSSGNTIYF. DNA for the CDR3: TGCAGCGTTGATGGGCACAGCTCTGGAAACACCATATATTTT. The chain carries TRBV29-1 and TRBJ1-3; no clear D gene. This CDR3 region has 14 residues. V dropped 3 bases and J dropped 0 bases, with 9 bases sitting between them. Germline lookup yields CDR1 SQVTM and CDR2 ANQGSEA. Full variable domain (missing parts from reference TRBV29-1 and TRBJ1-3): SAVISQKPSRDICQRGTSLTIQCQVDSQVTMMFWYRQQPGQSLTLIATANQGSEATYESGFVIDKFPISRPNLTFSTLTVSNMSPEDSSIYLCSVDGHSSGNTIYFGEGSWLTVV.

This clonotype is a singleton in its sample. The J gene is TRBJ1-5, the V gene TRBV5-6; tentatively, D is TRBD1 (6 bases). Germline V gives CDR1 SGHDT, CDR2 YYEEEE. V lost 2 bases, J lost 5 bases, and 11 bases lay in between. There are 14 residues in the CDR3. CDR3 DNA: TGTGCCAGCAGCTTTCTAAGGGGGGATCAGCCCCAGCATTTT. This translates into CASSFLRGDQPQHF. Variable domain in full (rest from reference TRBV5-6 and TRBJ1-5): DAGVTQSPTHLIKTRGQQVTLRCSPKSGHDTVSWYQQALGQGPQFIFQYYEEEERQRGNFPDRFSGHQFPNYSSELNVNALLLGDSALYLCASSFLRGDQPQHFGDGTRLSIL.

J is TRBJ2-5 and V is TRBV6-6, with 7 bases fitting TRBD1. The V gene end was trimmed by 2 bases and the J gene end by 9 bases; junction bases not matched to a gene: 12. CDR3 length: 15 residues. Germline CDR1 MNHNY, CDR2 SVGAGI (reference sequence). CDR3 in amino acids: CASSYPTGDNQPQYF. CDR3 coding DNA: TGTGCCAGCAGTTACCCTACAGGGGACAATCAGCCCCAGTACTTC.

This clonotype was observed a few times. This chain links TRBV7-2 with TRBJ2-5; 9 bases are a match to TRBD2. Germline CDR1 SGHTA, CDR2 FQGNSA. Germline trimming cut 2 bases from V and 2 bases from J; bases unmatched to any gene: 3. The CDR3 spans 15 residues. CDR3 nucleotides: TGTGCCAGCAGCTTAAGACTAGCGGTTCAAGAGACCCAGTACTTC. It is translated as CASSLRLAVQETQYF.

With respect to this clonotype: Since a much larger clone is just one base distant, this may be a read error. The chain uses TRBV7-9 and TRBJ2-7, with D possibly being TRBD1 (6 bases). The CDR3 is 15 amino acids. Deletions cut 5 bases from V and 0 bases from J, with 14 bases between. Germline V CDR1 and CDR2: SEHNR, FQNEAQ (reference sequence). The CDR3 region has the DNA TGTGCCAGCAGCAAAAGACAGGAGAACTCCTACGAGCAGTACTTC. Translated: CASSKRQENSYEQYF.

This clonotype was counted at least ten times. This chain uses TRBV12-3 or TRBV12-4 with TRBJ1-5; D is perhaps TRBD1 (6 bases). Trimming shortened V by 3 bases and J by 2 bases, and 14 bases separated the two germline ends. The CDR3 covers 16 residues. CDR3 coding DNA: TGTGCCAGCAGTTTTGGGGGCCGTGGCGGCAATCAGCCCCAGCATTTT. Translation: CASSFGGRGGNQPQHF.

This clonotype was recorded once. V is TRBV20-1 and J is TRBJ2-2; 7 bases line up with TRBD2. Per the germline V gene, CDR1 is DFQATT and CDR2 is SNEGSKA (reference sequence). The CDR3 has 13 amino acids. The J segment lost 5 bases and the V segment lost 6 bases, leaving 6 bases of the junction unmatched. This chain's CDR3 is CSASDGGTGELFF. The CDR3 bases are TGCAGTGCCAGCGACGGGGGGACCGGGGAGCTGTTTTTT.

A single count supports this clonotype. The V and J genes are TRBV7-9 and TRBJ2-5, with 15 bases fitting TRBD2. V lost 6 bases and J lost 5; bases outside the gene matches: 4. This CDR3 is built from 15 residues. Germline assignment: CDR1 SEHNR and CDR2 FQNEAQ (reference sequence). Here the CDR3 reads CASSGTSGGYETQYF. For the CDR3, the DNA is TGTGCCAGCAGTGGGACTAGCGGGGGGTATGAGACCCAGTACTTC.